This TCR beta chain was recorded in a study of blood T cell repertoires in COVID-19. On the study more broadly: Some COVID-19 samples were acute and others convalescent; all came from the United States, Italy and Spain.

In the authors' workflow: Estimates of nucleated cell counts were drawn from the amplification of reference gene primers. Clones were sequenced by immunoSEQ multiplex PCR, and TCRdb holds only the in-frame ones, with some missing. The V and J calls and clone size come from that table; D and trimming were worked out from the DNA. The sample yields approximately 350,000 clones, roughly nine tenths seen once. Self-reported history from a screening survey and questionnaire set each donor's cohort. Two negative PCRs, clearance, or symptom resolution characterized the recovered Cohort 3 donors. This CDR3 has 15 residues. The V end lost 0 bases, the J end lost 4 bases, and 14 bases lay between the germline ends. Per the germline V gene, CDR1 is SGHRS and CDR2 is YFSETQ.

What was sequenced was PBMCs or T cells enriched from blood (not recorded which). The source of this sequence is a woman aged 30 to 39 who had recovered from COVID-19. The chain uses TRBV5-1 and TRBJ2-7; maybe TRBD1 (6 bases). The CDR3 DNA sequence: TGCGCCAGCAGCTTGGAACCTGACAGGTCGTACGAGCAGTACTTC. This translates into CASSLEPDRSYEQYF.